The 29 T cell receptor beta chains presented below share a single source sample, sequenced in a study of tissue T cells after allogeneic stem cell transplantation. Time point given: mouse harvest day 14 after allogeneic transplant. Mouse grafts combined 10^7 T-cell-depleted bone marrow cells with 10^6 splenic CD5+ T cells. Assay: immunoSEQ multiplex PCR; the TCRdb copy retains only in-frame clones and omits some. The data contain thousands of clones, 36% of them singletons. The sample consisted of skin. Receptors were obtained from a female BALB/c mouse given C57BL/6 T cells with graft-versus-host disease after an allogeneic hematopoietic cell transplant.

On this clone: The listed genes are named as in mouse. The DNA ends 1 residue before the CDR3 does, and the rest of the CDR3 is filled in from the germline J gene. The chain has TRBV26 and TRBJ1-1; TRBD1 matches at 9 bases. The CDR3 has 14 residues. Germline CDR1 KGHPV, CDR2 FQNQEV (reference sequence). The V and J ends lost 3 bases and 3 bases, in that order; junction bases with no gene match: 2. CDR3 bases read: TGTGCCAGCAGTCTAGGGGACAGGGACACAGAAGTCTTC. Translation: CASSLGDRDTEVF. The complete CDR3 sequence is CASSLGDRDTEVFF.

This clone was seen more than once but under ten times. Gene names and germline refer to mouse. The observed sequence ends 1 residue before the CDR3 terminus, with the missing tail filled in from the germline J gene. The V call is TRBV26, the J call TRBJ1-3; D is possibly TRBD1 (6 bases). Between the trimmed V and J ends, which lost 4 bases and 2 bases, there was a span of 6 bases. In germline, CDR1 is KGHPV, CDR2 FQNQEV (reference sequence). The CDR3 runs 13 residues. CDR3 sequence: CASSHRAGNTLYF. CDR3 DNA, as far as it was read: TGTGCCAGCAGTCACAGGGCTGGAAATACGCTCTAT.

This clone was found once. The genes and germline here are from mouse. The read halts 1 residue ahead of the CDR3 end, with the missing end drawn from the germline J gene. The genes are TRBV13-3 and TRBJ1-2; TRBD1 agrees at 9 bases. The trim removed 1 base at V and 4 bases at J, leaving 2 bases unmatched. Germline V CDR1 and CDR2: NNHDY, SYVADS. The CDR3 runs to 14 residues. The CDR3 reads CASSDRDRVSDYTF. The DNA read from the CDR3 is TGTGCCAGCAGTGATCGGGACAGGGTCTCCGACTACACC.

This clone has more than one count but fewer than ten. The gene names given are mouse names. Read sequence stops 1 residue before the CDR3 end, and the germline J gene provides the missing end. The chain combines TRBV24 with TRBJ1-4; D is ambiguous. The CDR3 has 15 amino acids. Germline V CDR1 and CDR2: KGHTA, FRNEEI. The V and J ends lost 0 bases and 4 bases respectively, with 9 bases between them. CDR3 protein: CASSLYMTYNERLFF. CDR3 bases read: TGTGCCAGCAGTCTGTATATGACATACAACGAAAGATTATTT.

A remark on this clone: Gene names and germline refer to mouse. Sequencing ends 1 residue short of the CDR3 end; the germline J gene provides the rest. This chain uses TRBV26 with TRBJ2-7; 8 bases line up with TRBD1. CDR3 length: 12 residues. Germline V gene lookup returns CDR1 KGHPV and CDR2 FQNQEV (reference sequence). After removal of 6 bases from V and 7 bases from J, the junction contained 5 bases not matched to a gene. The sequenced part of the CDR3 DNA is TGTGCCAGCAGCCACAGGGGGTGGGAACAGTAC. Translated, it gives CASSHRGWEQY. In full, the CDR3 reads CASSHRGWEQYF.

Of note for this clone: Gene names denote mouse genes. This CDR3 is CASRGTTNERLFF. The CDR3 DNA, read in part, is TGTGCCAGCAGGGGGACGACCAACGAAAGATTATTT. The chain combines TRBV26 with TRBJ1-4; maybe TRBD1 (5 bases). The CDR3 extends 1 residue past the end of the read, so its final part is completed from the germline J gene. V lost 6 bases to trimming and J lost 3 bases, with 8 bases between them. Germline V gene sequence: CDR1 KGHPV, CDR2 FQNQEV (reference sequence). The CDR3 is 13 residues long.

By sample share, this clone is medium-sized. Gene and germline names: mouse. From the germline J gene comes the end of the CDR3, since the read stops 1 residue before it. This sequence joins TRBV15 and TRBJ1-4, with TRBD1 as a possible D gene (5 bases). The CDR3 is 14 amino acids. Trimming cost V 1 base and J 3 bases, with 6 bases left between them. From germline, CDR1 is SGHND and CDR2 FRSKSL. The CDR3 sequence: CASSLGQTNERLFF. The covered CDR3 bases are TGTGCCAGCAGTTTAGGACAGACCAACGAAAGATTATTT.

For this clone: Mouse gene names and germline throughout. The read falls 1 residue short of the CDR3 end, and the missing part is taken from the germline J gene. The chain carries TRBV12-2 and TRBJ2-3; perhaps TRBD2 as D (6 bases). The CDR3 is made up of 15 amino acids. V was clipped by 0 bases and J by 0 bases, with 9 bases between them. Germline values: CDR1 SGHLS, CDR2 HYDKME. The CDR3 reads CASSLGGSSAETLYF. The sequenced part of the CDR3 DNA is TGTGCCAGCTCTCTCGGGGGGTCTAGTGCAGAAACGCTGTAT.

By share of the sample, this clone is medium-sized. Mouse gene names and germline throughout. The read terminates 1 residue before the CDR3 end, so the remaining end is supplied by the germline J gene. The chain is built from TRBV23 and TRBJ2-7; TRBD2 is taken as the D call from the table, unchecked against the DNA. The CDR3 totals 12 residues. CDR1 and CDR2 from the germline V gene are KGHTA and FQNQQP. The CDR3 protein is CSSSQSGGEQYF. The CDR3 bases that were read are TGCTCCAGCAGTCAATCGGGGGGTGAACAGTAC.

With regard to this clone: Genes here carry mouse names. The CDR3 goes on 1 residue after the read ends, and that part is filled in from the germline J gene. The chain links TRBV26 to TRBJ2-3; no firm D call. There are 14 residues in the CDR3. The ends were cut back, 6 bases at V and 0 bases at J, with 10 bases in the middle. Looked up from germline, CDR1 is KGHPV and CDR2 is FQNQEV (reference sequence). The CDR3 DNA, read in part, is TGTGCCAGCAGAGCGACAACTAGTGCAGAAACGCTGTAT. The encoded protein is CASRATTSAETLY. The whole CDR3 sequence reads CASRATTSAETLYF. Filled out from reference TRBV26 and TRBJ2-3, the complete variable domain reads NSKVIQTPRYLVKGQGQKAKMRCIPEKGHPVVFWYQQNKNNEFKFLINFQNQEVLQQIDMTEKRFSAECPSNSPCSLEIQSSEAGDSALYLCASRATTSAETLYFGSGTRLTVL.

By proportion, this clone is medium-sized (0.01 to 0.1%). Gene names are the mouse ones. The read halts 1 residue ahead of the CDR3 end, with the missing end drawn from the germline J gene. This chain connects TRBV15 to TRBJ1-4, with a possible D match to TRBD1 (6 bases). Germline CDR1 is SGHND and CDR2 is FRSKSL. Deletions cut 3 bases from V and 8 bases from J, with 7 bases between. This CDR3 contains 12 residues. The sequenced CDR3 bases are TGTGCCAGCAGTTTGGGGACAGAAAGATTATTT. Protein: CASSLGTERLF. The full-length CDR3 reads as CASSLGTERLFF.

Worth noting for this clone: Gene names are the mouse ones. Partial CDR3 DNA: TGTGCCAGCAGTCCCGGACAGTATAATTCGCCCCTCTAC. It codes for CASSPGQYNSPLY. The full-length CDR3 reads as CASSPGQYNSPLYF. The rearrangement links TRBV19 to TRBJ1-6, with D possibly TRBD1 on 6 matching bases. The sequenced fragment ends 1 residue before the CDR3 boundary, so the rest is inferred from the germline J gene. TRBJ1-6 is identified as an open reading frame with a role that is uncertain. V lost 4 bases and J lost 4, with 9 bases in between. Germline V gives CDR1 FNHDT, CDR2 SITEND (reference sequence). CDR3 length: 14 amino acids.

For this clone: The gene names given are mouse names. The CDR3 end is not reached by the read, which stops 1 residue before it; the germline J gene fills it in. V and J are TRBV26 and TRBJ2-3; TRBD1 might be the D (6 bases). This CDR3 spans 13 amino acids. The germline V and J ends were trimmed by 5 bases and 3 bases, with 9 bases remaining between them. Germline values: CDR1 KGHPV, CDR2 FQNQEV (reference sequence). The sequenced part of the CDR3 DNA is TGTGCCAGCAGTACGACAGGAGCAGAAACGCTGTAT. This gives the protein CASSTTGAETLY. The complete CDR3 sequence is CASSTTGAETLYF.

A remark on this clone: The genes are named according to mouse. The read terminates 1 residue before the CDR3 end, so the remaining end is supplied by the germline J gene. The V and J genes are TRBV2 and TRBJ2-3, with 7 bases fitting TRBD2. The CDR3 loop spans 15 amino acids. V dropped 0 bases and J dropped 0; count of bases not matched to a gene: 0. Germline CDR1 LGHNA, CDR2 YSYQKL. Incomplete CDR3 DNA: TGTGCCAGCAGCCAAGAGGGGGGGAGTGCAGAAACGCTGTAT. Translated: CASSQEGGSAETLY. The entire CDR3 is CASSQEGGSAETLYF.

As to this clone: Any gene name here is a mouse gene name. The read halts 1 residue ahead of the CDR3 end, with the missing end drawn from the germline J gene. This sequence joins TRBV3 and TRBJ2-7; D is unclear. Trimming cost V 5 bases and J 0 bases, with 5 bases left between them. There are 12 residues in the CDR3. Germline CDR1 and CDR2: SNHLY and FYNGKV (reference sequence). The CDR3 bases that were read are TGTGCCAGCAGCCCCGGCTCCTATGAACAGTAC. It specifies CASSPGSYEQY. The whole CDR3 sequence is CASSPGSYEQYF.

As for this clone: The gene names given are mouse names. The sequenced fragment ends 1 residue before the CDR3 boundary, so the rest is inferred from the germline J gene. This chain links TRBV3 with TRBJ1-1; D gene unclear. The CDR3 loop spans 14 amino acids. Germline values: CDR1 SNHLY, CDR2 FYNGKV (reference sequence). The V gene lost 2 bases and the J gene lost 0 bases, with 7 bases spanning the gap. The sequenced part of the CDR3 DNA is TGTGCCAGCAGCTTACAGGTCGCAAACACAGAAGTCTTC. Amino acid sequence: CASSLQVANTEVF. The full-length CDR3 reads as CASSLQVANTEVFF.

This clone was detected a few times. Mouse gene names apply. The read finishes 1 residue shy of the CDR3 end, and the germline J gene is used to complete it. This chain joins TRBV26 and TRBJ2-4; TRBD1 is a possible D gene (5 bases). In germline, CDR1 is KGHPV, CDR2 FQNQEV (reference sequence). This CDR3 contains 13 residues. The V gene lost 3 bases and the J gene lost 4 bases, with 8 bases spanning the gap. The covered CDR3 bases are TGTGCCAGCAGTCTCGGACAAAAAAACACCTTGTAC. Its protein is CASSLGQKNTLY. From start to end, the CDR3 is CASSLGQKNTLYF.

This clone came up a few times. All gene names here are mouse names. The read comes to an end 1 residue before the CDR3 does, leaving the germline J gene to fill in the end. The rearrangement joins TRBV24 to TRBJ2-1; D gene unclear. Deletions cut 3 bases from V and 6 bases from J, with 3 bases between. Germline lookup yields CDR1 KGHTA and CDR2 FRNEEI. This CDR3 contains 11 residues. The sequenced part of the CDR3 DNA is TGTGCCAGCAGTCTTGGTGCTGAGCAGTTC. Its translation is CASSLGAEQF. The whole CDR3 is CASSLGAEQFF.

This clone has only a few counts. The gene names here belong to mouse. The observed sequence ends 1 residue before the CDR3 terminus, with the missing tail filled in from the germline J gene. The rearrangement uses TRBV14 and TRBJ2-5; 8 nucleotides line up with TRBD1. Unmatched junction bases numbered 4, after V lost 1 base and J lost 6 bases. The CDR3 is made up of 14 amino acids. Germline V CDR1 and CDR2: SGHDT, FRDEAV. Incomplete CDR3 DNA: TGTGCCAGCAGTTTCCAGGGGGCGGGGGACACCCAGTAC. Translating it yields CASSFQGAGDTQY. The CDR3 reads in full as CASSFQGAGDTQYF.

This clone was observed a few times. The gene symbols are mouse symbols. The read terminates 1 residue before the CDR3 end, so the remaining end is supplied by the germline J gene. The chain joins TRBV4 to TRBJ2-7; the match to TRBD1 covers 8 bases. This CDR3 comprises 12 residues. Trimming removed 5 bases from V and 4 bases from J; junction bases left unmatched: 1. Looked up from germline, CDR1 is LGHDT and CDR2 is YNNKQL (reference sequence). CDR3 residues: CASSRQGYEQYF. The DNA read from the CDR3 is TGTGCCAGCAGCCGACAGGGGTATGAACAGTAC.

The table lists this clone with a few counts. Mouse gene names and germline throughout. Sequencing ends 1 residue short of the CDR3 end; the germline J gene provides the rest. The V call is TRBV16, the J call TRBJ1-2, with D unresolved. Trimming stripped 1 base from V and 0 bases from J, with 6 bases between. CDR3 length: 14 residues. Per the germline V gene, CDR1 is SGHSA and CDR2 is FRNQAP. CDR3 protein: CASSLVQANSDYTF. The sequenced part of the CDR3 DNA is TGTGCAAGCAGCTTAGTTCAGGCAAACTCCGACTACACC.

This clone was seen only a few times. Genes and germline are mouse. Read sequence stops 1 residue before the CDR3 end, and the germline J gene provides the missing end. V and J are TRBV26 and TRBJ2-1; 9 positions agree with TRBD2. Germline V lookup: CDR1 KGHPV, CDR2 FQNQEV (reference sequence). This CDR3 has 16 amino acids. V gave up 5 bases and J gave up 0 bases; unmatched junction bases: 5. The CDR3 spells CASSSTGGLNYAEQFF. CDR3 bases read: TGTGCCAGCAGTTCTACTGGGGGGCTTAACTATGCTGAGCAGTTC.

As for this clone: Gene names follow the mouse nomenclature. The sequence runs out 1 residue before the end of the CDR3; the remainder is reconstructed from the germline J gene. The chain employs TRBV23 and TRBJ2-4; TRBD2, as called in the table, went unchecked against the DNA. This CDR3 comprises 14 residues. CDR1 is KGHTA and CDR2 is FQNQQP in the germline V gene. CDR3 sequence reads: CSSSQWSSQNTLYF. The sequenced CDR3 bases are TGCTCCAGCAGTCAGTGGTCTAGTCAAAACACCTTGTAC.

Worth noting for this clone: Gene names denote mouse genes. The sequence runs out 1 residue before the end of the CDR3; the remainder is reconstructed from the germline J gene. The rearrangement uses TRBV26 and TRBJ2-7, with a possible D match to TRBD1 (5 bases). The germline V and J ends were trimmed by 3 bases and 0 bases, with 9 bases remaining between them. Germline CDR1 KGHPV, CDR2 FQNQEV (reference sequence). This CDR3 has 14 residues. Incomplete CDR3 DNA: TGTGCCAGCAGTCTCGGACACAGCTCCTATGAACAGTAC. Its protein is CASSLGHSSYEQY. Given in full, the CDR3 is CASSLGHSSYEQYF.

As concerns this clone: Genes here carry mouse names. The read gets to within 1 residue of the CDR3 end, and the germline J gene fills in the rest. The rearrangement joins TRBV26 to TRBJ2-2; D is uncertain. CDR1 is KGHPV, CDR2 FQNQEV, per germline (reference sequence). The length of the CDR3 is 14 residues. V lost 4 bases, J lost 2 bases, and 8 bases lay in between. The CDR3 bases that were read are TGTGCCAGCAGTCCCCCGGGGAACACCGGGCAGCTCTAC. As protein: CASSPPGNTGQLY. The entire CDR3 protein reads CASSPPGNTGQLYF.

This clone was found a few times. Gene names refer to mouse genes. From the germline J gene comes the end of the CDR3, since the read stops 1 residue before it. V usage is TRBV13-1 and J usage is TRBJ1-1; D not certain. Germline V gene sequence: CDR1 NSHNY, CDR2 SYGAGN. This CDR3 is built from 13 residues. The V and J ends lost 0 bases and 1 base respectively, with 4 bases between them. The CDR3: CASSDVGNTEVFF. CDR3 DNA, as far as it was read: TGTGCCAGCAGTGATGTGGGAAACACAGAAGTCTTC.

This clone was seen a handful of times. Gene names refer to mouse genes. Coverage ceases 1 residue before the CDR3 finishes, and the germline J gene fills in the end. The chain employs TRBV12-1 and TRBJ1-4; TRBD1 aligns across 9 bases. From germline, CDR1 is SGHSN and CDR2 HYEKVE. The V segment lost 0 bases and the J segment 2 bases; nucleotides outside the gene matches: 3. This CDR3 spans 16 amino acids. CDR3 DNA, as far as it was read: TGTGCCAGCTCTCTCGCCGGGACAGGGTCCAACGAAAGATTATTT. This translates into CASSLAGTGSNERLF. The complete CDR3 sequence is CASSLAGTGSNERLFF.

Remarks on this clone: Mouse gene names apply. The read falls 1 residue short of the CDR3 end, and the missing part is taken from the germline J gene. J is TRBJ2-2 and V is TRBV12-1; 8 nucleotides align to TRBD2. V was clipped by 0 bases and J by 1 base; unmatched bases: 3. The germline CDR1 and CDR2 sequences are SGHSN and HYEKVE. This CDR3 contains 16 residues. CDR3 DNA (partial): TGTGCCAGCTCTCTCGAGCTGGGGGGAAACACCGGGCAGCTCTAC. It encodes CASSLELGGNTGQLY. The entire CDR3 is CASSLELGGNTGQLYF. The full variable domain, in which reference TRBV12-1 and TRBJ2-2 provide the parts outside the CDR3, is DSGVVQSPRHIIKEKGGRSVLTCIPISGHSNVVWYQQTLGKELKFLIQHYEKVERDKGFLPSRFSVQQFDDYHSEMNMSALELEDSAMYFCASSLELGGNTGQLYFGEGSKLTVL.

This clone was counted a few times. Germline and genes: mouse. Coverage ceases 1 residue before the CDR3 finishes, and the germline J gene fills in the end. This CDR3 is also generated by other DNA sequences in the sample. This chain links TRBV26 with TRBJ2-2; a possible D gene is TRBD1 (6 bases). The CDR3 runs to 14 residues. Trimming removed 4 bases from V and 3 bases from J, with 9 bases in between. Per the germline V gene, CDR1 is KGHPV and CDR2 is FQNQEV (reference sequence). The covered CDR3 bases are TGTGCCAGCAGTCCGGGACAATACACCGGGCAGCTCTAC. It encodes CASSPGQYTGQLY. The full CDR3 protein is CASSPGQYTGQLYF.